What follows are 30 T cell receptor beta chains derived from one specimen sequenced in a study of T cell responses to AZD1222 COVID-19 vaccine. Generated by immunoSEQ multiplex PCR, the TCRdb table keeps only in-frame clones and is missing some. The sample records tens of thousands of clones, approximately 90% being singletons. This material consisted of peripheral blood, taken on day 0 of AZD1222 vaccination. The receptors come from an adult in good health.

The CDR3 coding sequence is TGCAGCGCCGGATCCGGGACAGGGTGGAATGAGCAGTTCTTC. This sequence encodes CSAGSGTGWNEQFF. V is TRBV29-1 and J is TRBJ2-1, with 9 bases that match TRBD1. The CDR3 is 14 residues long. Per germline, CDR1 SQVTM and CDR2 ANQGSEA. The V segment lost 7 bases and the J segment 7 bases; nucleotides outside the gene matches: 11.

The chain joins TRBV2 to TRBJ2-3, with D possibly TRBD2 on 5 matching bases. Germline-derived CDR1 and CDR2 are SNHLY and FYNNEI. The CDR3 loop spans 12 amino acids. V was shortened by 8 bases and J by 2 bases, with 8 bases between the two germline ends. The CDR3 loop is CASGLFTDTQYF. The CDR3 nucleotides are TGTGCCAGCGGACTCTTCACAGATACGCAGTATTTT.

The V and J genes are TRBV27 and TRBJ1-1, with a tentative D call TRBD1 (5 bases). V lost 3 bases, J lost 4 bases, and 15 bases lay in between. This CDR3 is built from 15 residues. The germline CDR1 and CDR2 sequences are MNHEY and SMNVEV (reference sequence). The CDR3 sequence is CASSFVRQRGTEAFF. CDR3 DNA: TGTGCCAGCAGTTTTGTCCGCCAGAGGGGCACTGAAGCTTTCTTT.

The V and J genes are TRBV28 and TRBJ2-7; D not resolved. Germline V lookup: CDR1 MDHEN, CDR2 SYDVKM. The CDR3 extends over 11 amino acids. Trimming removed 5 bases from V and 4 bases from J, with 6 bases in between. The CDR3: CASSINYEQYF. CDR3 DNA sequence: TGTGCCAGCAGTATAAATTACGAGCAGTACTTC.

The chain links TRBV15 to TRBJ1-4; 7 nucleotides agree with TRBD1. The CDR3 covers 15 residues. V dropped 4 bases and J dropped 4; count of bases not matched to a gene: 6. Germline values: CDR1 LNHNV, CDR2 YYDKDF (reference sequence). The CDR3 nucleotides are TGTGCCACCAGCACCCAGGGACAGCTTAATGAAAAACTGTTTTTT. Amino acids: CATSTQGQLNEKLFF.

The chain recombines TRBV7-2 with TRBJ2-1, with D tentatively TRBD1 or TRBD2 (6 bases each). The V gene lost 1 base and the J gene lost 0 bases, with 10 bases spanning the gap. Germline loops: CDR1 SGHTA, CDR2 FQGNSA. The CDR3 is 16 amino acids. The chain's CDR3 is CASSLDGGNSYNEQFF. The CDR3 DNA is TGTGCCAGCAGCTTAGACGGGGGCAACTCCTACAATGAGCAGTTCTTC.

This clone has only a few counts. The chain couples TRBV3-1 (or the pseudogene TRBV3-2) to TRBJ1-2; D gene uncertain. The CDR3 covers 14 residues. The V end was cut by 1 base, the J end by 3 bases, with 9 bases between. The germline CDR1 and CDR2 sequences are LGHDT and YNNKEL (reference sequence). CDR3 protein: CASSQASAYYGYTF. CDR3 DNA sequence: TGTGCCAGCAGCCAAGCTTCGGCTTACTATGGCTACACCTTC.

The CDR3 DNA sequence: TGTGCCAGCAGCCCATCGCAGGGACATGAGCAGTTCTTC. This gives the protein CASSPSQGHEQFF. The V gene is TRBV7-9, the J gene TRBJ2-1; either TRBD1 or TRBD2 may supply D (5 bases each). This CDR3 is 13 amino acids long. Per germline, CDR1 SEHNR and CDR2 FQNEAQ (reference sequence). V lost 5 bases and J lost 8, with 13 bases in between.

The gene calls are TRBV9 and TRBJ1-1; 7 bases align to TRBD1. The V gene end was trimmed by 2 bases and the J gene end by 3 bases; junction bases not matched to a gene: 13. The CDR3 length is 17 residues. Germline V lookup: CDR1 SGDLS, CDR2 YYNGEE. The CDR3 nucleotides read TGTGCCAGCAGCGTCCGAGACAGGGTAAATATGGACACTGAAGCTTTCTTT. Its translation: CASSVRDRVNMDTEAFF.

CDR3 bases: TGTGCCAGCAGCCTGAGGGCTAGCGGGGGAGTATACGAGCAGTACTTC. Its translation is CASSLRASGGVYEQYF. The rearrangement links TRBV4-2 to TRBJ2-7; 10 bases map to TRBD2. Germline CDR1 LGHNA, CDR2 YNFKEQ. The CDR3 loop spans 16 amino acids. The V gene end was trimmed by 4 bases and the J gene end by 4 bases; junction bases not matched to a gene: 10.

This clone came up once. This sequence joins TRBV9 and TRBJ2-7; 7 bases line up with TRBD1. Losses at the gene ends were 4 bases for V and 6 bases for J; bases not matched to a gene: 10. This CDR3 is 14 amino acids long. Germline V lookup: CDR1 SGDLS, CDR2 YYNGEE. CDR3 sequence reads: CASSIGTAPGEQYF. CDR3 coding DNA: TGTGCCAGCAGCATTGGGACAGCCCCGGGCGAGCAGTACTTC.

CDR3: CASSPHDRGNEKLFF. CDR3 in DNA: TGTGCCAGCAGCCCACACGACAGGGGAAATGAAAAACTGTTTTTT. The chain combines TRBV7-9 with TRBJ1-4; TRBD1 agrees at 8 bases. The V gene's germline CDR1 is SEHNR and CDR2 FQNEAQ (reference sequence). CDR3 size: 15 residues. The V segment lost 5 bases and the J segment 5 bases; nucleotides outside the gene matches: 7.

The CDR3 DNA sequence: TGCGCCACCTACGATAGCGGGATCGAAAAAGAGACCCAGTACTTC. It translates to CATYDSGIEKETQYF. The V gene is TRBV10-2, the J gene TRBJ2-5, with 8 bases lining up with TRBD2. The CDR3 is 15 residues long. Germline values: CDR1 WSHSY, CDR2 SAAADI. The V segment lost 10 bases and the J segment 3 bases; nucleotides outside the gene matches: 13.

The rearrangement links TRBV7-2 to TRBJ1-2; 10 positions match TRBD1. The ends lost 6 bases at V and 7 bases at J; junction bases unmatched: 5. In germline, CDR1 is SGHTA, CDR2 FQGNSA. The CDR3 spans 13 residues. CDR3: CASSPDRGLGYTF. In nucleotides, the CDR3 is TGTGCCAGCAGTCCTGACAGGGGGCTTGGCTACACCTTC.

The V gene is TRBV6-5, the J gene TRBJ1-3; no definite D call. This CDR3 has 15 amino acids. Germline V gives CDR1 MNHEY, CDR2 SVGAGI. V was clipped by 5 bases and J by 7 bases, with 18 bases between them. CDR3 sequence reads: CASSLRTAVTNTIYF. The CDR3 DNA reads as TGTGCCAGCAGTCTAAGAACCGCGGTCACGAACACCATATATTTT.

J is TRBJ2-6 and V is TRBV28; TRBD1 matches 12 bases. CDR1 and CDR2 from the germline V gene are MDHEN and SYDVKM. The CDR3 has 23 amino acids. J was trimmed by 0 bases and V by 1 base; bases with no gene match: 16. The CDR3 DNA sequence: TGTGCCAGCAGTTTATCCCCGGGACAGGGGGCGTTGGGCATACCCTCTGGGGCCAACGTCCTGACTTTC. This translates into CASSLSPGQGALGIPSGANVLTF.

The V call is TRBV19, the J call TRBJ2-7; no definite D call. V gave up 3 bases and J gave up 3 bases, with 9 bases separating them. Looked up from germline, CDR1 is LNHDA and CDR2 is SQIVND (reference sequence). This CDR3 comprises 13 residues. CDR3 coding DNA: TGTGCCAGTAGTATCAGTGGTGTCTACGAGCAGTACTTC. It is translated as CASSISGVYEQYF.

DNA of the CDR3: TGTGCCAGCAGTTTATACCCAGGCCTCTCTGGAAACACCATATATTTT. Protein sequence: CASSLYPGLSGNTIYF. The chain carries TRBV28 and TRBJ1-3; no reliable D call. V lost 1 base to trimming and J lost 0 bases, with 10 bases between them. The germline V gene encodes CDR1 MDHEN and CDR2 SYDVKM. The CDR3 runs 16 residues.

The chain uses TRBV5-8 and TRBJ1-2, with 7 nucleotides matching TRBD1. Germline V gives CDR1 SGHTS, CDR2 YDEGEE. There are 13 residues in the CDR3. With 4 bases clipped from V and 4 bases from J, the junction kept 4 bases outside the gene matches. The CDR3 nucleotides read TGTGCCAGCAGCCCGACAGGGACCTATGGCTACACCTTC. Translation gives CASSPTGTYGYTF. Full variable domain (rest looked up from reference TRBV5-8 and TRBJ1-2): EAGVTQSPTHLIKTRGQQATLRCSPISGHTSVYWYQQALGLGLQFLLWYDEGEERNRGNFPPRFSGRQFPNYSSELNVNALELEDSALYLCASSPTGTYGYTFGSGTRLTVV.

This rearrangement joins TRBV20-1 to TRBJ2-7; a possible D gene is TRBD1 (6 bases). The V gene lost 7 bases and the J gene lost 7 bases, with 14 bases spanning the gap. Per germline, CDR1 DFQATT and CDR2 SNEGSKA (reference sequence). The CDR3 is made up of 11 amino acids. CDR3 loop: CSVVGAWEQYF. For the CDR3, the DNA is TGCAGTGTTGTGGGGGCATGGGAGCAGTACTTC.

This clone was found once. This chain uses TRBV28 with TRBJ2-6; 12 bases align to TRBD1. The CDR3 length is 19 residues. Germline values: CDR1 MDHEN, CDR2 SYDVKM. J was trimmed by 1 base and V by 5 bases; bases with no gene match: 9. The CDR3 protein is CASSKTRDRGRSGANVLTF. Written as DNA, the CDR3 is TGTGCCAGCAGTAAAACTCGGGACAGGGGGCGATCTGGGGCCAACGTCCTGACTTTC.

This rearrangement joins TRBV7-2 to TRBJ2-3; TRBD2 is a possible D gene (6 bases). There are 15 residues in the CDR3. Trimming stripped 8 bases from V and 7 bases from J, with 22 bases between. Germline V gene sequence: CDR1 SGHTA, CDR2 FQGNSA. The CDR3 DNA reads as TGTGCCAGCGGACCTCGTCTGGGAGGCACGAATACGCAGTATTTT. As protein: CASGPRLGGTNTQYF.

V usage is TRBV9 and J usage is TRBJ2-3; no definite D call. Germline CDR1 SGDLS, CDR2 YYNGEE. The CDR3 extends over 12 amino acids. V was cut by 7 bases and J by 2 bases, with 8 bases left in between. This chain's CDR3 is CASGLATDTQYF. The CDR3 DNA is TGTGCCAGCGGCTTAGCCACAGATACGCAGTATTTT.

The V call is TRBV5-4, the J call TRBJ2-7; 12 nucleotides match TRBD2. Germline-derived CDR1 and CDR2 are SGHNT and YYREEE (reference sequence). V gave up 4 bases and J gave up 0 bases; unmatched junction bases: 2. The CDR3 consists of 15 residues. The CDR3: CASSVTSGSSYEQYF. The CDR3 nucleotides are TGTGCCAGCAGCGTGACTAGCGGGAGCTCCTACGAGCAGTACTTC. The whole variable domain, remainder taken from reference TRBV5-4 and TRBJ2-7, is ETGVTQSPTHLIKTRGQQVTLRCSSQSGHNTVSWYQQALGQGPQFIFQYYREEENGRGNFPPRFSGLQFPNYSSELNVNALELDDSALYLCASSVTSGSSYEQYFGPGTRLTVT.

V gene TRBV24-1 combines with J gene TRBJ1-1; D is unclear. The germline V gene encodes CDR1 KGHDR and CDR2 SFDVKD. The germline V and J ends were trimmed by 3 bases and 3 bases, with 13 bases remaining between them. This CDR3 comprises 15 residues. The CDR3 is CATSDPSSGDTEAFF. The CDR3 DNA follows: TGTGCCACCAGTGATCCTAGTTCCGGGGACACTGAAGCTTTCTTT.

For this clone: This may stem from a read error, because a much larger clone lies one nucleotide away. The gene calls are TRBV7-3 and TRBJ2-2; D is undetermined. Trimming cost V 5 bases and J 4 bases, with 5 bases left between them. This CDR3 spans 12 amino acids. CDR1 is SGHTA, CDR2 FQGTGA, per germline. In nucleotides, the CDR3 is TGTGCCAGCAGCCCAATCACCGGGGAGCTGTTTTTT. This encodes CASSPITGELFF.

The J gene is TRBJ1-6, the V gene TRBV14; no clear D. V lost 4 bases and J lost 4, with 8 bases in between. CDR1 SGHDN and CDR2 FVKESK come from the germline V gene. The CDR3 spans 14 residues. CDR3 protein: CASSLAMYNSPLHF. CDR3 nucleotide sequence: TGTGCCAGCAGCCTAGCTATGTATAATTCACCCCTCCACTTT.

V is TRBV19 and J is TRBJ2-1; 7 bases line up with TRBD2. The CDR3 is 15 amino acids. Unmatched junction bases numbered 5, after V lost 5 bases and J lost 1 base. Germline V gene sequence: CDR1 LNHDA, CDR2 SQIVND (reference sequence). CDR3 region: CASSSGLGSYNEQFF. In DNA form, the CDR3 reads TGTGCCAGTAGTTCCGGACTAGGATCCTACAATGAGCAGTTCTTC.

CDR3 sequence (DNA): TGTGCCAGCAGCTTGGTCGACAGGGGGCTAGATGAGCAGTTCTTC. Amino acids: CASSLVDRGLDEQFF. J is TRBJ2-1 and V is TRBV5-6, with 10 bases fitting TRBD1. The germline gives CDR1 SGHDT, CDR2 YYEEEE. The CDR3 spans 15 residues. The V segment lost 0 bases and the J segment 8 bases; nucleotides outside the gene matches: 5.

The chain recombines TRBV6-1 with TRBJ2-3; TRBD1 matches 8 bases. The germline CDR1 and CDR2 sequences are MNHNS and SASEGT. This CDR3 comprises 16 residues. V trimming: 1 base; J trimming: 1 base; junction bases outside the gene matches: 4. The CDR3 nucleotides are TGTGCCAGCAGTGAAGGATTGGGACAGGGCACAGATACGCAGTATTTT. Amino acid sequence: CASSEGLGQGTDTQYF.